A selection of T cell receptor beta chains follows, all from one sample in a study of spatial heterogeneity in lung cancer. TCRdb used MiXCR to reprocess the 5' RACE reads, holding one entry per CDR3 protein. Of 110,000 or so distinct CDR3 sequences in the sample, 11% are singletons; the top ten hold 20% to 25%. The specimen was PBMCs, collected at follow-up. The receptors derive from a female donor with early-stage non-small cell lung cancer. CDR3s include the opening cysteine and the closing phenylalanine or tryptophan. D genes are given only for firm matches. Where a row states a size, it is once, few, many or the class of an expanded clone; other rows omit it.

clone size	J gene	CDR3 length	D gene	V gene	CDR3 DNA	CDR3 protein
.	TRBJ2-3	13	TRBD1	TRBV30	TGTGCCTATGACAGGGGCGGTGTAGATACGCAGTATTTT	CAYDRGGVDTQYF
.	TRBJ2-3	16	.	TRBV24-1	TGTGCCACCAGTGACTATATGGCGGGGCGCACAGATACGCAGTATTTT	CATSDYMAGRTDTQYF
.	TRBJ2-3	15	.	TRBV6-1	TGTGCCAGCAGTGATGACCCCCGGACACCCGATACGCAGTATTTT	CASSDDPRTPDTQYF
.	TRBJ1-5	15	TRBD1	TRBV6-2/TRBV6-3	TGTGCCAGCAGATTTGGGACAGCATTCAATCAGCCCCAGCATTTT	CASRFGTAFNQPQHF
.	TRBJ1-6	14	TRBD1	TRBV27	TGTGCCAGCAGTCGACCGGACAGGGGTTCACCCCTCCACTTT	CASSRPDRGSPLHF
few	TRBJ1-5	14	TRBD1	TRBV7-2	TGTGCCAGCAGCTTAGGCAGGGGGAATCAGCCCCAGCATTTT	CASSLGRGNQPQHF
few	TRBJ2-5	13	TRBD2	TRBV10-3	TGTGCCACCCGGGAGGCCCCGGGGGAGACCCAGTACTTC	CATREAPGETQYF
few	TRBJ2-2	14	.	TRBV3-1	TGTGCCAGCAGCCGAACAGGGCTCACCGGGGAGCTGTTTTTT	CASSRTGLTGELFF
few	TRBJ2-1	16	TRBD2	TRBV19	TGTGCCAGTAGTAAAAGGACTAGCGGGAGATCTAATGAGCAGTTCTTC	CASSKRTSGRSNEQFF
.	TRBJ2-3	13	.	TRBV11-1	TGTGCCAGCAGCTTAACTAGGTCGGATACGCAGTATTTT	CASSLTRSDTQYF
many	TRBJ2-1	14	.	TRBV6-1	TGTGCCAGCAGTGAATTCGCCTCCTACAATGAGCAGTTCTTC	CASSEFASYNEQFF
.	TRBJ1-3	15	.	TRBV12-3/TRBV12-4	TGTGCCAGCAGTCCTTGGGTGATAGCTGGAAACACCATATATTTT	CASSPWVIAGNTIYF
.	TRBJ2-2	15	.	TRBV28	TGTGCCAGCAGAACAGCGGCAGCGAACACCGGGGAGCTGTTTTTT	CASRTAAANTGELFF
.	TRBJ2-1	14	TRBD2	TRBV7-6	TGTGCCAGCAGCTTAGGGCTAGCGGTCAATGAGCAGTTCTTC	CASSLGLAVNEQFF
.	TRBJ1-2	12	TRBD1	TRBV28	TGTGCCATATACGGGACAGATCATGGCTACACCTTC	CAIYGTDHGYTF
few	TRBJ1-5	16	TRBD1	TRBV9	TGTGCCAGCAGCGCTATCCCCGACAGGGGGTATCAGCCCCAGCATTTT	CASSAIPDRGYQPQHF
.	TRBJ2-7	16	.	TRBV19	TGTGCCAGTACCGACGTGGGGACGGCGGGACCCTACGAGCAGTACTTC	CASTDVGTAGPYEQYF
.	TRBJ1-1	15	.	TRBV5-1	TGCGCCAGCAGCGGACGACAGTCCATGAACACTGAAGCTTTCTTT	CASSGRQSMNTEAFF
few	TRBJ2-1	13	TRBD2	TRBV28	TGTGCCAGCAATAGCGGGCCAGGTAATGAGCAGTTCTTC	CASNSGPGNEQFF
many	TRBJ2-1	14	.	TRBV24-1	TGTGCCACCAGTGAGCGGACCCAGTACAATGAGCAGTTCTTC	CATSERTQYNEQFF
few	TRBJ2-4	14	.	TRBV2	TGTGCCAGCAGTGAAAGCGCAGCTGGAAACATTCAGTACTTC	CASSESAAGNIQYF
many	TRBJ1-1	15	.	TRBV7-9	TGTGCCAGCAGCTTAATTGGGGGCGCAGGCACTGAAGCTTTCTTT	CASSLIGGAGTEAFF
.	TRBJ2-2	16	TRBD1	TRBV19	TGTGCCAGTAGATGGACAGGCTCCTCGAACACCGGGGAGCTGTTTTTT	CASRWTGSSNTGELFF
few	TRBJ2-1	15	.	TRBV5-5	TGTGCCAGCAGCTTGGCGACTACCTCCTACAATGAGCAGTTCTTC	CASSLATTSYNEQFF
many	TRBJ2-7	16	TRBD1	TRBV5-1	TGCGCCAGCAGCGTCTCCGGGACAGGGGCCCCTAACGAGCAGTACTTC	CASSVSGTGAPNEQYF